The present TCR beta chain was sequenced within a study of blood T cell repertoires in COVID-19. Across the whole study: Acute-phase and convalescent COVID-19 samples originated in the United States, Italy and Spain. Sources were T cells, B-cell-depleted T cells, or PBMCs; the material itself was cDNA or gDNA.

The protocol was immunoSEQ multiplex PCR, while the TCRdb copy is restricted to in-frame clones and leaves out a portion. The table includes under 25,000 clones, over 80% detected once. The CDR3 totals 15 residues. The V gene's germline CDR1 is MDHEN and CDR2 SYDVKM. V was clipped by 4 bases and J by 6 bases; unmatched bases: 7. Sequenced sample: peripheral blood. This clonotype was obtained from an elderly man with active or convalescent COVID-19. This sequence joins TRBV28 and TRBJ2-1, with 9 bases that match TRBD1. CDR3 amino acids: CASSSRQGVTNEQFF. CDR3 bases: TGTGCCAGCAGTTCCAGACAGGGGGTAACCAATGAGCAGTTCTTC.